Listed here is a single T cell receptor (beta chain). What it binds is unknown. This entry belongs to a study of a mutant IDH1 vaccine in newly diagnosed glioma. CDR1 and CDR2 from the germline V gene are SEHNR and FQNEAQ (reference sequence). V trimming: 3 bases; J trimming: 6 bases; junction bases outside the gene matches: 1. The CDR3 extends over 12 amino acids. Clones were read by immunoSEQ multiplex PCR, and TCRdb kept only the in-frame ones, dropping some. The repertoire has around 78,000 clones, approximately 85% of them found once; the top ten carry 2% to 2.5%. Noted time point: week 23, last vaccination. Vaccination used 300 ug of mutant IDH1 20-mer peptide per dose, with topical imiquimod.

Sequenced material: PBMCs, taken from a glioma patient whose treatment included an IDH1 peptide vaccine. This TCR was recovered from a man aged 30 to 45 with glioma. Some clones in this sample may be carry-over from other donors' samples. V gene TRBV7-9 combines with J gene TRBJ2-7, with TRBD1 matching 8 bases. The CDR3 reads CASSFDRGEQYF. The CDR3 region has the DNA TGTGCCAGCAGCTTCGACAGGGGCGAGCAGTACTTC.